Listed below are T cell receptor beta chains from one sample, sequenced in a study of glioma-infiltrating T cells. Via MiXCR, TCRdb re-called the multiplex PCR reads, giving one row per CDR3 protein. Among about 400,000 distinct CDR3 sequences, about 40% were seen once, and the ten largest hold 9.5% to 15%. The specimen was glioma tissue, nonneoplastic brain tissue, or PBMCs (not recorded which). The source of these receptors is a human donor with low-grade glioma or glioblastoma, undergoing nonglioma brain surgery, or in good health (not recorded which). CDR3s include the opening cysteine and the closing phenylalanine or tryptophan. A D gene is named only where the DNA matches it firmly. Not all rows give a size; the values are once, few, many and, for expanded clones, a class.

j_gene	abundance	d_gene	v_gene	CDR3nt	CDR3aa
TRBJ2-1	many	TRBD2	TRBV10-3	TGTGCCATCAGCCAAGGACTAGCGGGGGGATACAATGAGCAGTTCTTC	CAISQGLAGGYNEQFF
TRBJ2-3	few	TRBD2	TRBV6-1	TGTGCCAGCAGCCTGACTAGCGGGAGCGACCCCCCAGCAGATACGCAGTATTTT	CASSLTSGSDPPADTQYF
TRBJ2-3	many	.	TRBV6-1	TGTGCCAGCAGTGACTTCGCGGGGTTAACAGATACGCAGTATTTT	CASSDFAGLTDTQYF
TRBJ1-1	.	TRBD1	TRBV19	TGTGCCAGCCTCGTTACAGGGGGCGCGAGTACTGAAGCTTTCTTT	CASLVTGGASTEAFF
TRBJ1-5	.	.	TRBV19	TGTGCCAGTACTCTCGGGGGGTATCCGAGCAATCAGCCCCAGCATTTT	CASTLGGYPSNQPQHF
TRBJ1-1	many	.	TRBV28	TGTGCCAGCAGTTTATTACAGGGCCCTGAAGCTTTCTTT	CASSLLQGPEAFF
TRBJ1-2	many	.	TRBV27	TGTGCCAGCAGTCCCTCCGTCTGGTACAGGGCATTGGGCTACACCTTC	CASSPSVWYRALGYTF
TRBJ2-3	few	TRBD1	TRBV20-1	TGCAGTGCGGCGGACAGGGCCTCCACAGATACGCAGTATTTT	CSAADRASTDTQYF
TRBJ2-7	.	TRBD2	TRBV4-1	TGCGCCAGCAGCCCGGTCCCGGGACTAGCGGGAGGTGGCCACGAGCAGTACTTC	CASSPVPGLAGGGHEQYF
TRBJ1-2	many	TRBD1	TRBV15	TGTGCCACCACCCGACAGGGATCTGGCTATGGCTACACCTTC	CATTRQGSGYGYTF
TRBJ1-5	few	.	TRBV19	TGTGCCAGTACCGCGGGAAGGGTTGTCAGCAATCAGCCCCAGCATTTT	CASTAGRVVSNQPQHF
TRBJ1-5	few	.	TRBV24-1	TGTGCCACCAGTGATGGGGGACATGTCGGGACTCAGCCCCAGCATTTT	CATSDGGHVGTQPQHF
TRBJ2-7	few	TRBD2	TRBV2	TGTGCCAGCGGGGAACTAGCGGGAAGGAGCTCCTACGAGCAGTACTTC	CASGELAGRSSYEQYF
TRBJ1-5	.	.	TRBV2	TGTGCCAGCAGAGGCGAGGGTGTTCAGCCCCAGCATTTT	CASRGEGVQPQHF
TRBJ2-3	few	.	TRBV9	TGTGCCAGCAGTGCATCCGGAATCACAGATACGCAGTATTTT	CASSASGITDTQYF
TRBJ2-1	.	.	TRBV7-2	TGTGCCAGCAGCTTGGGGACTTGGAGCAATGAGCAGTTCTTC	CASSLGTWSNEQFF
TRBJ2-4	.	TRBD1	TRBV4-1	TGCGCCAGCAGCCAAAGGGACAGTCCTTACATTCAGTACTTC	CASSQRDSPYIQYF
TRBJ1-5	.	.	TRBV7-2	TGTGCCAGCAGCTTAGTGCAGGTTAATCAGCCCCAGCATTTT	CASSLVQVNQPQHF
TRBJ1-1	.	TRBD1	TRBV5-1	TGCGCCAGCAGCAGGATGGGACAGGAAGAAGCTTTCTTT	CASSRMGQEEAFF
TRBJ2-5	.	.	TRBV4-1	TGCGCCAGCAGCCAACCGGGACGCAGGTACCAAGAGACCCAGTACTTC	CASSQPGRRYQETQYF
TRBJ1-1	many	.	TRBV4-3	TGCGCCAGCAGCCACACCTCGCGCAGGGAAGATGAAGCTTTCTTT	CASSHTSRREDEAFF
TRBJ1-2	.	.	TRBV29-1	TGCAGCGTTCTCCGACTAGGAGGCTACACCTTC	CSVLRLGGYTF
TRBJ2-7	.	TRBD1	TRBV5-4	TGTGCCAGCAGACAAGATTTACCCAACTCCGGGACAGCCTACGAGCAGTACTTC	CASRQDLPNSGTAYEQYF
TRBJ1-1	many	.	TRBV25-1	TGTGCCAGCAGTGAGGGGGCGCGGGACACTGAAGCTTTCTTT	CASSEGARDTEAFF
TRBJ2-3	.	.	TRBV12-3/TRBV12-4	TGTGCCAGCCGACTAGACCGCGGTGGTGCGGATACGCAGTATTTT	CASRLDRGGADTQYF
TRBJ1-5	.	.	TRBV4-3	TGCGCCAGCAGCCAAGATCGAGGGGGTCAGCCCCAGCATTTT	CASSQDRGGQPQHF
TRBJ2-1	.	.	TRBV20-1	TGCAGTGCTAGAGATGGGGGGCACAATGAGCAGTTCTTC	CSARDGGHNEQFF
TRBJ2-5	.	.	TRBV4-1	TGCGCCAGCAGCCAAGAAGAGGTTTCGGCAGTCCTTGGGGGAGTGTCCCAGTACTTC	CASSQEEVSAVLGGVSQYF
TRBJ2-3	once	TRBD2	TRBV29-1	TGCAGCGTGGGCCAGGGTCAAGGACTAGCGGGGACCAGGGAAGCAGATACGCAGTATTTT	CSVGQGQGLAGTREADTQYF
TRBJ2-1	.	TRBD2	TRBV30	TGTGCCTGGTCCGAAGAGCGGGAGGGCCTGTACGATGAGCAGTTCTTC	CAWSEEREGLYDEQFF
TRBJ2-7	few	TRBD2	TRBV12-3/TRBV12-4	TGTGCCAGCAGTCTAGCGGGAGGCCGCTCCTACGAGCAGTACTTC	CASSLAGGRSYEQYF